The 16 T cell receptor beta chains listed next were all sequenced from one sample in a study of blood T cell repertoires in COVID-19. Sequencing was performed with immunoSEQ multiplex PCR; in TCRdb, only in-frame clones are kept and a portion is missing. The table includes about 380,000 clones, approximately 84% detected once. The sample taken for sequencing was PBMCs or T cells enriched from blood (not recorded which). These receptors all stem from a woman in her twenties or thirties who had recovered from COVID-19.

V is TRBV10-2 and J is TRBJ1-4; no clear D gene. CDR3 length: 14 residues. The germline V gene encodes CDR1 WSHSY and CDR2 SAAADI. The germline V and J ends were trimmed by 0 bases and 8 bases, with 10 bases remaining between them. The CDR3 coding sequence is TGCGCCAGCAGTGAGTCGGCAGGCGAAGAAAAACTGTTTTTT. Protein product: CASSESAGEEKLFF.

The V gene is TRBV6-1, the J gene TRBJ2-7, with D possibly being TRBD1 (5 bases). Germline lookup yields CDR1 MNHNS and CDR2 SASEGT. The CDR3 covers 12 residues. Deletions cut 3 bases from V and 5 bases from J, with 8 bases between. This CDR3 reads CASSDRANEQYF. Here the CDR3 DNA reads TGTGCCAGCAGTGACAGGGCCAACGAGCAGTACTTC.

This sequence joins TRBV3-1 (or the pseudogene TRBV3-2) and TRBJ1-2, with TRBD1 matching over 8 bases. In germline, CDR1 is LGHDT, CDR2 YNNKEL (reference sequence). The CDR3 is 15 amino acids. V gave up 1 base and J gave up 7 bases; unmatched junction bases: 8. The CDR3 region is CASSQVSQGASGYTF. DNA for the CDR3: TGTGCCAGCAGCCAAGTTTCGCAGGGGGCAAGTGGCTACACCTTC.

J is TRBJ2-2 and V is TRBV6-1; 7 positions agree with TRBD1. The CDR3 consists of 16 residues. Unmatched junction bases numbered 6, after V lost 3 bases and J lost 2 bases. In germline, CDR1 is MNHNS, CDR2 SASEGT. The CDR3 spells CASSEIGTANTGELFF. DNA for the CDR3: TGTGCCAGCAGTGAGATAGGGACAGCTAACACCGGGGAGCTGTTTTTT.

The rearrangement links TRBV10-3 to TRBJ2-7; D unresolved. V was shortened by 3 bases and J by 4 bases, with 10 bases between the two germline ends. Germline assignment: CDR1 ENHRY and CDR2 SYGVKD. The CDR3 loop spans 13 amino acids. As DNA, the CDR3 is TGTGCCATCAGTGATTCAGATCAATACGAGCAGTACTTC. It is translated as CAISDSDQYEQYF.

This clone occurred a few times. The genes are TRBV7-2 and TRBJ1-1, with 10 bases identical to TRBD1. With 4 bases clipped from V and 6 bases from J, the junction kept 8 bases outside the gene matches. The CDR3 has 15 residues. The germline V gene encodes CDR1 SGHTA and CDR2 FQGNSA. Here the CDR3 reads CASSSRGQGMAEAFF. CDR3 coding DNA: TGTGCCAGCAGCTCCAGGGGACAGGGGATGGCTGAAGCTTTCTTT.

This chain joins TRBV12-2 and TRBJ1-4; TRBD1 reflects the table's D call only, with no check against the DNA. TRBV12-2 is described as a pseudogene. CDR3 length equals 18 residues. CDR3 in DNA: TGTGCAAGTCGCTTAGGATGGGACAGGGGGCGGGTGAAGGAAAAACTGTTTTTT. It encodes CASRLGWDRGRVKEKLFF.

The chain uses TRBV7-3 and TRBJ2-4; the match to TRBD1 covers 7 bases. This CDR3 contains 15 residues. Germline trimming cut 1 base from V and 5 bases from J; bases unmatched to any gene: 5. Germline CDR1 SGHTA, CDR2 FQGTGA. The DNA of the CDR3 is TGTGCCAGCAGCTTAAATACCGGGACAGAAAACATTCAGTACTTC. It specifies CASSLNTGTENIQYF.

The chain links TRBV18 to TRBJ1-5; a weak D match, TRBD1 (6 bases). Trimming stripped 3 bases from V and 7 bases from J, with 16 bases between. Germline values: CDR1 KGHSH, CDR2 LQKENI. The CDR3 sequence is 15 residues long. CDR3 region: CASSPSQGRGQPQHF. For the CDR3, the DNA is TGTGCCAGCTCACCCAGTCAGGGGCGCGGACAGCCCCAGCATTTT.

The chain combines TRBV5-1 with TRBJ2-1; 8 bases line up with TRBD1. In germline, CDR1 is SGHRS, CDR2 YFSETQ. The CDR3 totals 15 residues. V lost 6 bases and J lost 2; bases outside the gene matches: 7. The CDR3 protein is CASTEQGDPYNEQFF. The CDR3 coding sequence is TGCGCCAGCACCGAACAGGGGGACCCCTACAATGAGCAGTTCTTC.

V gene TRBV6-2 or TRBV6-3 combines with J gene TRBJ2-1; 9 nucleotides line up with TRBD2. Looked up from germline, CDR1 is MNHEY and CDR2 is SVGEGT. The CDR3 totals 16 residues. Trimming took 5 bases from V and 4 from J; bases not matched to a gene: 9. For the CDR3, the DNA is TGTGCCAGCAGTACCAATCTAGCGGGGAGTTACAATGAGCAGTTCTTC. It is translated as CASSTNLAGSYNEQFF.

The genes are TRBV15 and TRBJ2-3; 9 bases match TRBD1. The CDR3 length is 12 residues. CDR1 is LNHNV and CDR2 is YYDKDF in the germline V gene (reference sequence). Unmatched junction bases numbered 3, after V lost 5 bases and J lost 9 bases. In DNA, the CDR3 is TGTGCCACCAGCGAGGGACAGGGAACGCAGTATTTT. This codes for CATSEGQGTQYF.

V gene TRBV7-8 combines with J gene TRBJ2-7, with D unclear. Trimming removed 5 bases from V and 0 bases from J, with 8 bases in between. This CDR3 contains 13 residues. Germline V CDR1 and CDR2: SGHVS, FQNEAQ. CDR3 coding DNA: TGTGCCAGCAGCACCGACAACTCCTACGAGCAGTACTTC. It translates to CASSTDNSYEQYF.

The chain employs TRBV7-8 and TRBJ1-2, with 9 nucleotides matching TRBD1. V dropped 5 bases and J dropped 5; count of bases not matched to a gene: 6. Germline V lookup: CDR1 SGHVS, CDR2 FQNEAQ. This CDR3 is built from 14 residues. CDR3 region: CASSPTGGRYGYTF. CDR3 DNA: TGTGCCAGCAGCCCGACAGGGGGACGTTATGGCTACACCTTC.

The chain links TRBV5-1 to TRBJ2-1; D perhaps matches TRBD1 (6 bases). Deletions cut 5 bases from V and 5 bases from J, with 8 bases between. The CDR3 consists of 12 residues. Germline V gene lookup returns CDR1 SGHRS and CDR2 YFSETQ. CDR3 sequence (DNA): TGCGCCAGCAGGGACAGCGACAATGAGCAGTTCTTC. Translating gives CASRDSDNEQFF.

The V and J genes are TRBV7-2 and TRBJ2-3, with D possibly TRBD2 on 6 matching bases. Germline CDR1 reads SGHTA; CDR2 reads FQGNSA. This CDR3 is built from 14 residues. Trimming pared 5 bases from V and 3 bases from J, leaving 12 bases between. This chain's CDR3 is CASSPRLVTDTQYF. The CDR3 DNA sequence: TGTGCCAGCAGCCCCCGACTAGTTACAGATACGCAGTATTTT.